Below, 30 T cell receptor beta chains from the same sample are listed, as sequenced in a study of blood T cell repertoires in COVID-19. Profiled with immunoSEQ multiplex PCR; TCRdb holds only in-frame clones, not every one. The repertoire holds about 55,000 clones, with 75% to 85% as singletons. The sample was peripheral blood. The receptors were gathered from a human donor in a cohort sampled during active COVID-19.

This chain joins TRBV25-1 and TRBJ2-3; D perhaps matches TRBD2 (5 bases). This CDR3 spans 13 amino acids. Germline V gene sequence: CDR1 MGHDK, CDR2 SYGVNS. Trimming stripped 4 bases from V and 2 bases from J, with 7 bases between. The CDR3 loop reads CASSGDYTDTQYF. The CDR3, as DNA: TGTGCCAGCAGTGGTGACTACACAGATACGCAGTATTTT.

This clone appeared a single time. The rearrangement joins TRBV12-3 or TRBV12-4 to TRBJ2-5, with D perhaps TRBD2 (5 bases). This CDR3 is 13 amino acids long. Trimming left V 6 bases short and J 1 base short, with 9 bases between. The DNA of the CDR3 is TGTGCCAGCAGCCCTGGGAGCCAAGAGACCCAGTACTTC. Translating it yields CASSPGSQETQYF.

This sequence joins TRBV7-9 and TRBJ2-1; TRBD1 matches 8 bases. J gave up 9 bases and V 5 bases, and 9 bases lay outside the gene matches. The CDR3 contains 14 residues. CDR1 is SEHNR and CDR2 is FQNEAQ in the germline V gene (reference sequence). The CDR3 reads CASSSRDRSVEQFF. CDR3 nucleotides: TGTGCCAGCAGCAGCCGGGACAGGTCGGTTGAGCAGTTCTTC.

This clone showed up just once. CDR3 in amino acids: CSASGRNEQFF. The CDR3 DNA follows: TGCAGTGCTAGTGGGAGGAATGAGCAGTTCTTC. This chain connects TRBV20-1 to TRBJ2-1, with a possible D match to TRBD2 (6 bases). The CDR3 runs to 11 residues. V was cut by 3 bases and J by 7 bases, with 7 bases left in between. Germline V gene sequence: CDR1 DFQATT, CDR2 SNEGSKA (reference sequence).

V gene TRBV5-1 combines with J gene TRBJ2-3; TRBD1 matches 8 bases. CDR1 and CDR2 (germline): SGHRS, YFSETQ. The ends lost 5 bases at V and 0 bases at J; junction bases unmatched: 8. The CDR3 covers 16 residues. CDR3 nucleotides: TGCGCCAGCAGTTTAGGGGCAGGGGGCAGCACAGATACGCAGTATTTT. Translating gives CASSLGAGGSTDTQYF.

The chain carries TRBV30 and TRBJ2-7; D is perhaps TRBD1 (5 bases). Trimming pared 3 bases from V and 1 base from J, leaving 10 bases between. The CDR3 extends over 13 amino acids. Germline assignment: CDR1 GTSNPN and CDR2 SVGIG (reference sequence). In nucleotides, the CDR3 is TGTGCCTGGAGGGTGCAGGGTTCCTACGAGCAGTACTTC. Amino acid sequence: CAWRVQGSYEQYF. Supplemented by reference TRBV30 and TRBJ2-7, the full variable domain reads SQTIHQWPATLVQPVGSPLSLECTVEGTSNPNLYWYRQAAGRGLQLLFYSVGIGQISSEVPQNLSASRPQDRQFILSSKKLLLSDSGFYLCAWRVQGSYEQYFGPGTRLTVT.

The rearrangement links TRBV28 to TRBJ1-1, with 8 bases fitting TRBD1. Trimming at V came to 3 bases and at J to 6 bases, leaving 3 bases not matched to a gene. The CDR3 has 13 amino acids. Germline CDR1 reads MDHEN; CDR2 reads SYDVKM. The CDR3 sequence is CASSLGQEPEAFF. The CDR3 bases are TGTGCCAGCAGTTTGGGACAGGAGCCTGAAGCTTTCTTT.

This chain uses TRBV6-4 with TRBJ2-3, with TRBD2 matching over 12 bases. This CDR3 region has 16 residues. Germline-derived CDR1 and CDR2 are MRHNA and SNTAGT. With V trimmed by 2 bases and J by 0 bases, 0 bases remained unmatched. The CDR3 loop is CASSDGTSGSTDTQYF. In DNA, the CDR3 is TGTGCCAGCAGTGACGGGACTAGCGGGAGCACAGATACGCAGTATTTT.

V is TRBV7-6 and J is TRBJ2-5, with TRBD2 identical over 8 bases. Germline V gives CDR1 SGHVS, CDR2 FNYEAQ. V lost 5 bases to trimming and J lost 3 bases; unmatched junction nucleotides: 8. The CDR3 length is 15 residues. The CDR3 DNA sequence: TGTGCCAGCAGCCCGGGACTAGTGGGAGAAGAGACCCAGTACTTC. Translating it yields CASSPGLVGEETQYF.

This clone was seen only once. The chain has TRBV29-1 and TRBJ2-3; D unresolved. Germline CDR1 reads SQVTM; CDR2 reads ANQGSEA. V was trimmed by 3 bases and J by 1 base, leaving 11 bases between them. This CDR3 comprises 14 residues. The DNA for the CDR3 is TGCAGCGTTGATTTACTCGCCGGCACAGATACGCAGTATTTT. Protein product: CSVDLLAGTDTQYF.

This clone was recorded once. The V gene is TRBV6-1, the J gene TRBJ1-5; 7 bases are a match to TRBD1. This CDR3 spans 16 amino acids. With V trimmed by 3 bases and J by 3 bases, 8 bases remained unmatched. Germline V CDR1 and CDR2: MNHNS, SASEGT. The CDR3 nucleotides read TGTGCCAGCAGTGACAGGGGGGATCCGACCAATCAGCCCCAGCATTTT. Its translation is CASSDRGDPTNQPQHF.

The CDR3 region is CASSLRVLDRGYEQYF. The CDR3, as DNA: TGTGCCAGCAGCTTAAGAGTTTTGGACAGGGGGTACGAGCAGTACTTC. This chain joins TRBV11-2 and TRBJ2-7, with 10 nucleotides matching TRBD1. Germline CDR1 and CDR2: SGHAT and FQNNGV. Unmatched junction bases numbered 8, after V lost 2 bases and J lost 4 bases. The CDR3 length is 16 residues.

The rearrangement links TRBV4-3 to TRBJ2-5; the D is unclear. The CDR3 runs to 17 residues. The V and J ends lost 1 base and 3 bases respectively, with 18 bases between them. Looked up from germline, CDR1 is LGHNA and CDR2 is YSLEER. For the CDR3, the DNA is TGCGCCAGCAGCCAAGGTGTTACCTCCAGAGGAGAAGAGACCCAGTACTTC. It yields the protein CASSQGVTSRGEETQYF.

The chain recombines TRBV11-1 with TRBJ1-2; TRBD1 matches at 9 bases. V lost 5 bases, J lost 8 bases, and 12 bases stayed unmatched. Germline V gives CDR1 SGHAT, CDR2 FQDESV (reference sequence). The CDR3 length is 15 residues. CDR3 bases: TGTGCCAGCAGCCGCACACAGGGGGCGCTTTCCGGCTACACCTTC. This translates into CASSRTQGALSGYTF.

The chain links TRBV28 to TRBJ1-2, with 8 nucleotides matching TRBD1. V was clipped by 6 bases and J by 5 bases; unmatched bases: 8. CDR1 and CDR2 from the germline V gene are MDHEN and SYDVKM. The CDR3 runs 14 residues. CDR3 in DNA: TGTGCCAGCAGATCACAGGGGGGGGTATATGGCTACACCTTC. Translation: CASRSQGGVYGYTF.

The chain's CDR3 is CASSLFGNRDTQYF. CDR3 nucleotide sequence: TGTGCCAGCAGCTTATTTGGCAACAGAGATACGCAGTATTTT. V is TRBV7-2 and J is TRBJ2-3; no firm D call. Deletions cut 2 bases from V and 5 bases from J, with 11 bases between. Germline CDR1 and CDR2: SGHTA and FQGNSA. The CDR3 runs to 14 residues. Full variable domain (rest looked up from reference TRBV7-2 and TRBJ2-3): GAGVSQSPSNKVTEKGKDVELRCDPISGHTALYWYRQSLGQGLEFLIYFQGNSAPDKSGLPSDRFSAERTGGSVSTLTIQRTQQEDSAVYLCASSLFGNRDTQYFGPGTRLTVL.

The CDR3 nucleotides are TGTGCCAGCAGCAACGGGGGAGGGAGCAATCAGCCCCAGCATTTT. Its translation is CASSNGGGSNQPQHF. This chain links TRBV6-5 with TRBJ1-5; TRBD1 is a possible D gene (5 bases). The V gene lost 6 bases and the J gene lost 1 base, with 13 bases spanning the gap. CDR1 and CDR2 (germline): MNHEY, SVGAGI. The CDR3 is 15 amino acids.

A word on this clone: The same CDR3 can be traced to other DNA sequences in this sample. The rearrangement links TRBV20-1 to TRBJ2-7, with D hard to call. V was shortened by 3 bases and J by 7 bases, with 10 bases between the two germline ends. Germline V gene data show CDR1 as DFQATT and CDR2 as SNEGSKA (reference sequence). There are 11 residues in the CDR3. CDR3 nucleotide sequence: TGCAGTGCTAGGTCCGTTCGTGAGCAGTACTTC. Amino acid sequence: CSARSVREQYF.

The V call is TRBV9, the J call TRBJ1-4; 7 bases fit TRBD1. The CDR3 spans 16 residues. CDR1 and CDR2 from the germline V gene are SGDLS and YYNGEE. The J segment lost 4 bases and the V segment lost 0 bases, leaving 6 bases of the junction unmatched. The CDR3 is CASSVGVGTDNEKLFF. The CDR3 DNA is TGTGCCAGCAGCGTAGGCGTAGGGACAGATAATGAAAAACTGTTTTTT. Supplemented by reference TRBV9 and TRBJ1-4, the full variable domain reads DSGVTQTPKHLITATGQRVTLRCSPRSGDLSVYWYQQSLDQGLQFLIQYYNGEERAKGNILERFSAQQFPDLHSELNLSSLELGDSALYFCASSVGVGTDNEKLFFGSGTQLSVL.

This rearrangement joins TRBV5-1 to TRBJ2-7; D is perhaps TRBD1 (6 bases). This CDR3 comprises 16 residues. Trimming left V 5 bases short and J 1 base short, with 19 bases between. In germline, CDR1 is SGHRS, CDR2 YFSETQ. The CDR3 sequence is CASSSGSGALSYEQYF. CDR3 nucleotide sequence: TGCGCCAGCAGTTCGGGCTCAGGGGCCTTGTCCTACGAGCAGTACTTC.

This clone was seen more than once but under ten times. The chain has TRBV19 and TRBJ2-7; 7 bases line up with TRBD1. The V segment lost 7 bases and the J segment 2 bases; nucleotides outside the gene matches: 8. The CDR3 spans 14 residues. CDR1 and CDR2 from the germline V gene are LNHDA and SQIVND (reference sequence). CDR3 amino acids: CASKQGSPPYEQYF. The CDR3 DNA reads TGTGCCAGTAAACAGGGGAGCCCCCCCTACGAGCAGTACTTC. Filled out from reference TRBV19 and TRBJ2-7, the complete variable domain reads DGGITQSPKYLFRKEGQNVTLSCEQNLNHDAMYWYRQDPGQGLRLIYYSQIVNDFQKGDIAEGYSVSREKKESFPLTVTSAQKNPTAFYLCASKQGSPPYEQYFGPGTRLTVT.

This clone came up a few times. V usage is TRBV25-1 and J usage is TRBJ1-4; a possible D gene is TRBD1 (6 bases). In germline, CDR1 is MGHDK, CDR2 SYGVNS. V lost 3 bases and J lost 5, with 16 bases in between. The CDR3 is made up of 16 amino acids. The CDR3 DNA follows: TGTGCCAGCAGTGACCTCCTACAGGGCTCAAATGAAAAACTGTTTTTT. Translating gives CASSDLLQGSNEKLFF.

This rearrangement joins TRBV5-4 to TRBJ2-3, with a tentative D call TRBD2 (5 bases). The germline V gene has CDR1 SGHNT and CDR2 YYREEE (reference sequence). The CDR3 is 14 residues long. V lost 0 bases and J lost 4, with 9 bases in between. CDR3 sequence (DNA): TGTGCCAGCAGCTTGGAACTAGGGTCAGATACGCAGTATTTT. This codes for CASSLELGSDTQYF.

The chain carries TRBV9 and TRBJ2-7; 7 bases fit TRBD1. V lost 0 bases to trimming and J lost 5 bases; unmatched junction nucleotides: 8. Germline V gene sequence: CDR1 SGDLS, CDR2 YYNGEE. The CDR3 covers 15 residues. The CDR3 nucleotides read TGTGCCAGCAGCGTAGGGGACAGCTCCGTCGACGAGCAGTACTTC. Translation: CASSVGDSSVDEQYF.

This chain connects TRBV28 to TRBJ1-1; 7 bases map to TRBD1. Germline CDR1 is MDHEN and CDR2 is SYDVKM. This CDR3 region has 12 residues. Trimming took 8 bases from V and 5 from J; bases not matched to a gene: 5. CDR3 protein: CASLIRGTEAFF. For the CDR3, the DNA is TGTGCCAGCTTGATCAGGGGGACTGAAGCTTTCTTT.

The chain uses TRBV5-4 and TRBJ1-3; 7 bases match TRBD1. Germline V gene lookup returns CDR1 SGHNT and CDR2 YYREEE (reference sequence). The CDR3 is 17 residues long. J gave up 0 bases and V 4 bases, and 10 bases lay outside the gene matches. CDR3 coding DNA: TGTGCCAGCAGCCCCCCACCGGGACAGAGCTCTGGAAACACCATATATTTT. Translated: CASSPPPGQSSGNTIYF.

The table lists this clone with a few counts. This chain uses TRBV20-1 with TRBJ2-7; a weak D match, TRBD1 (5 bases). The germline CDR1 and CDR2 sequences are DFQATT and SNEGSKA (reference sequence). The CDR3 loop spans 14 amino acids. The ends were cut back, 3 bases at V and 5 bases at J, with 17 bases in the middle. CDR3 protein: CSASPTGGFHEQYF. CDR3 sequence (DNA): TGCAGTGCTAGTCCCACAGGTGGATTCCACGAGCAGTACTTC.

The chain employs TRBV12-3 or TRBV12-4 and TRBJ2-3; D gene ambiguous. V dropped 6 bases and J dropped 8 bases, with 9 bases sitting between them. The CDR3 is 11 amino acids. CDR3 region: CASSPGATQYF. CDR3 DNA sequence: TGTGCCAGCAGCCCAGGTGCTACGCAGTATTTT.

The CDR3 region is CASSSQGPYTEAFF. In nucleotides, the CDR3 is TGTGCCAGCAGCTCACAGGGGCCGTACACTGAAGCTTTCTTT. The rearrangement uses TRBV7-2 and TRBJ1-1; 7 bases match TRBD1. Germline values: CDR1 SGHTA, CDR2 FQGNSA. V shed 4 bases, J shed 3 bases, and the junction held 5 bases outside the gene matches. There are 14 residues in the CDR3. Drawing the rest from reference TRBV7-2 and TRBJ1-1, the complete variable domain is GAGVSQSPSNKVTEKGKDVELRCDPISGHTALYWYRQSLGQGLEFLIYFQGNSAPDKSGLPSDRFSAERTGGSVSTLTIQRTQQEDSAVYLCASSSQGPYTEAFFGQGTRLTVV.

The chain links TRBV6-5 to TRBJ1-2, with TRBD1 matching over 10 bases. The V gene's germline CDR1 is MNHEY and CDR2 SVGAGI. Trimming at V came to 6 bases and at J to 3 bases, leaving 4 bases not matched to a gene. CDR3 length equals 14 residues. The CDR3 region is CASSRQGAHYGYTF. In DNA form, the CDR3 reads TGTGCCAGCAGCCGACAGGGGGCCCACTATGGCTACACCTTC.